Listed below are T cell receptor beta chains from one sample, sequenced in a study of cytomegalovirus exposure and HLA in healthy donors. Clones were sequenced by immunoSEQ multiplex PCR, and TCRdb holds only the in-frame ones, with some missing. Here the sample spans around 96,000 clones, 64% being singletons. Specimen: PBMCs. The receptors stem from a man in his sixties in good health and CMV-seronegative. Both conserved end residues are part of each CDR3. Fields, in order: J gene, V gene, clone size, D gene, CDR3 protein, CDR3 DNA. A D gene is named only where the DNA matches it firmly. Only part of the rows carry a size: once, few, many, or a class if the clone is expanded.

j_gene: TRBJ2-1; v_gene: TRBV19; abundance: -; d_gene: TRBD2; CDR3aa: CASSIAAGVVNEQFF; CDR3nt: TGTGCCAGTAGTATAGCGGCGGGAGTGGTTAATGAGCAGTTCTTC
j_gene: TRBJ1-5; v_gene: TRBV2; abundance: -; d_gene: -; CDR3aa: CASRLRGNSNQPQHF; CDR3nt: TGTGCCAGCCGCCTCAGGGGCAATAGCAATCAGCCCCAGCATTTT
j_gene: TRBJ1-4; v_gene: TRBV7-8; abundance: -; d_gene: -; CDR3aa: CASRSRGVGEKLFF; CDR3nt: TGTGCCAGCAGATCACGCGGGGTAGGGGAAAAACTGTTTTTT
j_gene: TRBJ2-3; v_gene: TRBV4-1; abundance: -; d_gene: -; CDR3aa: CASSHAGRGSGSRDTQYF; CDR3nt: TGCGCCAGCAGCCACGCGGGGCGTGGGAGCGGCTCCCGGGATACGCAGTATTTT
j_gene: TRBJ1-1; v_gene: TRBV28; abundance: -; d_gene: -; CDR3aa: CASSLLREEAFF; CDR3nt: TGTGCCAGCTCATTATTGCGGGAAGAAGCTTTCTTT
j_gene: TRBJ2-7; v_gene: TRBV18; abundance: -; d_gene: TRBD1; CDR3aa: CASSLGTDSYEQYF; CDR3nt: TGTGCCAGCTCCCTCGGGACAGATTCCTACGAGCAGTACTTC
j_gene: TRBJ2-3; v_gene: TRBV15; abundance: -; d_gene: TRBD2; CDR3aa: CATSRELAGTTDTQYF; CDR3nt: TGTGCCACCAGCAGAGAGCTAGCGGGGACAACAGATACGCAGTATTTT
j_gene: TRBJ2-2; v_gene: TRBV7-9; abundance: few; d_gene: -; CDR3aa: CASTLGGAGELFF; CDR3nt: TGTGCCAGCACCCTGGGGGGTGCCGGGGAGCTGTTTTTT
j_gene: TRBJ2-7; v_gene: TRBV5-1; abundance: -; d_gene: -; CDR3aa: CASSRDSNTYEQYF; CDR3nt: TGCGCCAGCAGCCGGGACTCGAATACCTACGAGCAGTACTTC
j_gene: TRBJ2-3; v_gene: TRBV19; abundance: -; d_gene: TRBD1; CDR3aa: CASSSRDRDPQYF; CDR3nt: TGTGCCAGTAGTTCCCGGGACAGGGACCCGCAGTATTTT
j_gene: TRBJ1-1; v_gene: TRBV10-3; abundance: -; d_gene: TRBD1; CDR3aa: CAITRTGDNTEAFF; CDR3nt: TGTGCCATCACTCGGACAGGGGACAACACTGAAGCTTTCTTT
j_gene: TRBJ2-2; v_gene: TRBV5-5; abundance: few; d_gene: TRBD2; CDR3aa: CASSSGLAKSGELFF; CDR3nt: TGTGCCAGCAGCTCGGGACTAGCGAAGTCCGGGGAGCTGTTTTTT
j_gene: TRBJ2-5; v_gene: TRBV27; abundance: -; d_gene: TRBD2; CDR3aa: CASSLNGGETQYF; CDR3nt: TGTGCCAGCAGTTTAAACGGGGGGGAGACCCAGTACTTC
j_gene: TRBJ1-2; v_gene: TRBV6-1; abundance: -; d_gene: -; CDR3aa: CASSRAGQTNYGYTF; CDR3nt: TGTGCCAGCAGCCGTGCCGGACAGACTAACTATGGCTACACCTTC
j_gene: TRBJ1-4; v_gene: TRBV19; abundance: -; d_gene: -; CDR3aa: CASTKFSNEKLFF; CDR3nt: TGTGCCAGTACTAAGTTTTCTAATGAAAAACTGTTTTTT
j_gene: TRBJ2-7; v_gene: TRBV28; abundance: few; d_gene: TRBD1; CDR3aa: CASSGTGGAYEQYF; CDR3nt: TGTGCCAGCAGTGGGACAGGGGGCGCCTACGAGCAGTACTTC
j_gene: TRBJ1-3; v_gene: TRBV6-5; abundance: once; d_gene: -; CDR3aa: CASSYSEGSNTIYF; CDR3nt: TGTGCCAGCAGTTACTCGGAGGGGAGCAACACCATATATTTT
j_gene: TRBJ2-7; v_gene: TRBV19; abundance: -; d_gene: -; CDR3aa: CASSITQGSREQYF; CDR3nt: TGTGCCAGTAGTATCACGCAGGGTTCCCGGGAGCAGTACTTC
j_gene: TRBJ2-7; v_gene: TRBV6-6; abundance: -; d_gene: TRBD1; CDR3aa: CASTDRGATYEQYF; CDR3nt: TGTGCCAGCACTGACAGGGGCGCTACCTACGAGCAGTACTTC
j_gene: TRBJ2-4; v_gene: TRBV6-1; abundance: -; d_gene: TRBD2; CDR3aa: CASSELASGSVQNIQYF; CDR3nt: TGTGCCAGCAGTGAACTCGCTAGCGGGAGTGTTCAAAACATTCAGTACTTC
j_gene: TRBJ2-5; v_gene: TRBV6-5; abundance: -; d_gene: TRBD2; CDR3aa: CASSWAGGEETQYF; CDR3nt: TGTGCCAGCAGTTGGGCGGGGGGAGAAGAGACCCAGTACTTC
j_gene: TRBJ2-5; v_gene: TRBV6-5; abundance: -; d_gene: TRBD1; CDR3aa: CASSSLGQGQETQYF; CDR3nt: TGTGCCAGCAGTTCCCTAGGACAGGGGCAAGAGACCCAGTACTTC
j_gene: TRBJ1-3; v_gene: TRBV5-8; abundance: few; d_gene: -; CDR3aa: CASSPLGGAGNTIYF; CDR3nt: TGTGCCAGCAGCCCCTTAGGGGGGGCTGGAAACACCATATATTTT
j_gene: TRBJ2-1; v_gene: TRBV2; abundance: -; d_gene: -; CDR3aa: CASSEFSSALYDNEQFF; CDR3nt: TGTGCCAGCAGTGAGTTCAGTAGCGCCCTTTATGACAATGAGCAGTTCTTC
j_gene: TRBJ2-5; v_gene: TRBV4-2; abundance: -; d_gene: TRBD2; CDR3aa: CASSQELGGGAETQYF; CDR3nt: TGTGCCAGCAGCCAAGAATTGGGCGGGGGGGCCGAGACCCAGTACTTC
j_gene: TRBJ1-2; v_gene: TRBV27; abundance: -; d_gene: TRBD1; CDR3aa: CASRSLLAGGAYGYTF; CDR3nt: TGTGCCAGCAGGTCCCTTCTAGCAGGGGGCGCTTATGGCTACACCTTC
j_gene: TRBJ2-1; v_gene: TRBV11-3; abundance: few; d_gene: TRBD2; CDR3aa: CASSSRGGLAMNYNEQFF; CDR3nt: TGTGCCAGCAGTTCTAGAGGGGGACTAGCGATGAACTACAATGAGCAGTTCTTC
j_gene: TRBJ2-2; v_gene: TRBV5-1; abundance: -; d_gene: -; CDR3aa: CASRPGLLNTGELFF; CDR3nt: TGCGCCAGCAGACCAGGACTCCTAAACACCGGGGAGCTGTTTTTT
j_gene: TRBJ1-4; v_gene: TRBV2; abundance: -; d_gene: TRBD1; CDR3aa: CCSTPGGPATNEKLFF; CDR3nt: TGTTGCAGCACCCCAGGGGGGCCGGCAACTAATGAAAAACTGTTTTTT
j_gene: TRBJ2-5; v_gene: TRBV6-1; abundance: -; d_gene: TRBD1; CDR3aa: CASSEGRGRPWGQETQYF; CDR3nt: TGTGCCAGCAGTGAGGGCAGGGGGCGACCGTGGGGGCAAGAGACCCAGTACTTC
j_gene: TRBJ2-1; v_gene: TRBV5-4; abundance: -; d_gene: TRBD1; CDR3aa: CASSSNRQGAYNEQFF; CDR3nt: TGTGCCAGCAGCTCGAACCGACAGGGGGCCTACAATGAGCAGTTCTTC
j_gene: TRBJ1-4; v_gene: TRBV9; abundance: -; d_gene: -; CDR3aa: CASSGGPTNEKLFF; CDR3nt: TGTGCCAGCAGCGGCGGGCCAACTAACGAAAAACTGTTTTTT
j_gene: TRBJ1-1; v_gene: TRBV5-4; abundance: once; d_gene: TRBD1; CDR3aa: CASSDTGGGEAFF; CDR3nt: TGTGCCAGCAGCGACACAGGGGGCGGGGAAGCTTTCTTT
j_gene: TRBJ2-1; v_gene: TRBV6-1; abundance: -; d_gene: -; CDR3aa: CASSRLYGYNEQFF; CDR3nt: TGTGCCAGCAGTCGATTATACGGCTACAATGAGCAGTTCTTC
j_gene: TRBJ1-1; v_gene: TRBV2; abundance: few; d_gene: -; CDR3aa: CASRDSLNTEAFF; CDR3nt: TGTGCCAGCAGGGACTCCCTGAACACTGAAGCTTTCTTT
j_gene: TRBJ2-5; v_gene: TRBV5-1; abundance: -; d_gene: TRBD2; CDR3aa: CASSSRTSGGQETQYF; CDR3nt: TGCGCCAGCAGCTCCAGGACTAGCGGGGGCCAAGAGACCCAGTACTTC
j_gene: TRBJ1-1; v_gene: TRBV5-1; abundance: -; d_gene: -; CDR3aa: CASREGSMNTEAFF; CDR3nt: TGCGCCAGCAGAGAGGGCTCTATGAACACTGAAGCTTTCTTT
j_gene: TRBJ2-1; v_gene: TRBV15; abundance: -; d_gene: TRBD2; CDR3aa: CAASRDGGTSGGYNEQFF; CDR3nt: TGTGCCGCCAGCAGAGATGGGGGGACTAGCGGGGGCTACAATGAGCAGTTCTTC
j_gene: TRBJ1-2; v_gene: TRBV5-1; abundance: -; d_gene: -; CDR3aa: CASSLAEGRGGYGYTF; CDR3nt: TGCGCCAGCAGCTTGGCCGAGGGCAGGGGTGGCTATGGCTACACCTTC
j_gene: TRBJ1-1; v_gene: TRBV18; abundance: -; d_gene: TRBD1; CDR3aa: CASSKLPTGRNTEAFF; CDR3nt: TGTGCCAGCTCAAAATTACCGACAGGGCGAAACACTGAAGCTTTCTTT
j_gene: TRBJ1-1; v_gene: TRBV6-4; abundance: -; d_gene: TRBD1; CDR3aa: CASSPPGTGSTEAFF; CDR3nt: TGTGCCAGCAGTCCCCCCGGGACAGGTTCCACTGAAGCTTTCTTT
j_gene: TRBJ1-2; v_gene: TRBV4-2; abundance: -; d_gene: -; CDR3aa: CASSHNTKLNYGYTF; CDR3nt: TGTGCCAGCAGCCATAACACAAAGTTAAACTATGGCTACACCTTC
j_gene: TRBJ2-1; v_gene: TRBV9; abundance: few; d_gene: TRBD2; CDR3aa: CASSVLDRQRGRLYNEQFF; CDR3nt: TGTGCCAGCAGCGTCCTCGATCGACAGCGGGGCCGACTCTACAATGAGCAGTTCTTC
j_gene: TRBJ2-3; v_gene: TRBV5-1; abundance: -; d_gene: -; CDR3aa: CASAPDQADTQYF; CDR3nt: TGCGCCAGCGCCCCTGACCAGGCGGATACGCAGTATTTT
j_gene: TRBJ1-2; v_gene: TRBV5-1; abundance: -; d_gene: -; CDR3aa: CASSSALVRGYTF; CDR3nt: TGCGCCAGCAGCTCCGCTCTGGTGAGAGGCTACACCTTC
j_gene: TRBJ1-5; v_gene: TRBV6-1; abundance: once; d_gene: TRBD1; CDR3aa: CASSARQGVGQPQHF; CDR3nt: TGTGCCAGCAGTGCCAGACAGGGGGTGGGTCAGCCCCAGCATTTT
j_gene: TRBJ2-5; v_gene: TRBV12-5; abundance: -; d_gene: -; CDR3aa: CASGLWGRMETQYF; CDR3nt: TGTGCTAGTGGTTTGTGGGGCCGCATGGAGACCCAGTACTTC
j_gene: TRBJ2-5; v_gene: TRBV5-1; abundance: -; d_gene: -; CDR3aa: CASSLGEQGPPSLETQYF; CDR3nt: TGCGCCAGCAGCTTGGGGGAGCAGGGGCCACCTTCACTAGAGACCCAGTACTTC
j_gene: TRBJ1-4; v_gene: TRBV6-1; abundance: -; d_gene: TRBD1; CDR3aa: CASSEPDRGQEKLFF; CDR3nt: TGTGCCAGCAGTGAACCTGACAGGGGACAGGAAAAACTGTTTTTT